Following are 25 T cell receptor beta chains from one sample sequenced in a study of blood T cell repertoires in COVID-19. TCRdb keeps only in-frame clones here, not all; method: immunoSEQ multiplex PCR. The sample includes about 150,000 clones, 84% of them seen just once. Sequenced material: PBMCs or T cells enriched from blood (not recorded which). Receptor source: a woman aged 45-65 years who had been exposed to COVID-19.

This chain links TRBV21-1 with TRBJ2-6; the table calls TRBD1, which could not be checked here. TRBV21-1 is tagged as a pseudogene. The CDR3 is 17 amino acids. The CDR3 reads CASSTGTGRSGANVLTF. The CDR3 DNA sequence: TGTGCCAGCAGCACCGGGACAGGGAGATCTGGGGCCAACGTCCTGACTTTC.

CDR3 nucleotides: TGCGCCAGCAGCTTTAAGCTCCCTCCCCCCGGGGAGCTGTTTTTT. It encodes CASSFKLPPPGELFF. This chain links TRBV5-1 with TRBJ2-2; unclear D gene. Between the trimmed V and J ends, which lost 2 bases and 6 bases, there was a span of 14 bases. CDR1 is SGHRS and CDR2 is YFSETQ in the germline V gene. There are 15 residues in the CDR3.

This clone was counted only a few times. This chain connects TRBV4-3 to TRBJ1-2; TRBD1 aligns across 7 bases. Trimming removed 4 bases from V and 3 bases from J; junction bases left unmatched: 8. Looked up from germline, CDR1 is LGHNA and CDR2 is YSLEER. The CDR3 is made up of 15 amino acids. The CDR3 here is CASSLYIGTDYGYTF. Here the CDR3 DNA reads TGCGCCAGCAGCCTATACATCGGGACAGACTATGGCTACACCTTC.

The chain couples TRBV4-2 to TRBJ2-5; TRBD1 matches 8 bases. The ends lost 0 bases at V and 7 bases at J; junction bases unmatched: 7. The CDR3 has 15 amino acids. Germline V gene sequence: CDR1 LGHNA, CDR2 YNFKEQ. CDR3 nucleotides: TGTGCCAGCAGCCAAGATCGGCAGGGGGCGAGGACCCAGTACTTC. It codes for CASSQDRQGARTQYF.

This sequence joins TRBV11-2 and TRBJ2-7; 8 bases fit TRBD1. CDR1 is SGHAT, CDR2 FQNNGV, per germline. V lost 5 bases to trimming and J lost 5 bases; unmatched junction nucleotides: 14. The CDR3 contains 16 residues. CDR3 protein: CASSQGAGLQTNEQYF. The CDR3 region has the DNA TGTGCCAGCAGCCAGGGGGCCGGGCTACAGACGAACGAGCAGTACTTC.

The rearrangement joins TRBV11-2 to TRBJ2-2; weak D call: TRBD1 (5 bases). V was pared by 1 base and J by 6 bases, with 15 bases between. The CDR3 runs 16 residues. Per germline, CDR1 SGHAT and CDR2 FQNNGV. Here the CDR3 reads CASSLGGRFVPGELFF. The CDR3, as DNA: TGTGCCAGCAGCTTAGGGGGCAGGTTCGTTCCCGGGGAGCTGTTTTTT.

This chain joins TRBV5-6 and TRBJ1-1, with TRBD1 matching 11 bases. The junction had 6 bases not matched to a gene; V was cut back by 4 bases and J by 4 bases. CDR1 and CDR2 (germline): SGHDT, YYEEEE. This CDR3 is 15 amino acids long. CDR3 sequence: CASSQTGTGGTEAFF. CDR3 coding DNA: TGTGCCAGCAGCCAGACCGGGACAGGGGGCACTGAAGCTTTCTTT.

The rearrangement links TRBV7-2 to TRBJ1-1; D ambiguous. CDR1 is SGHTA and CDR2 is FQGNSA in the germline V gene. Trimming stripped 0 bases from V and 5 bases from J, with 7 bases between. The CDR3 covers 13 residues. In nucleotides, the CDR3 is TGTGCCAGCAGCTTAGCGCCTCAGACTGAAGCTTTCTTT. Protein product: CASSLAPQTEAFF. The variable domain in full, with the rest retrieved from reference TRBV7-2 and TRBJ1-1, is GAGVSQSPSNKVTEKGKDVELRCDPISGHTALYWYRQSLGQGLEFLIYFQGNSAPDKSGLPSDRFSAERTGGSVSTLTIQRTQQEDSAVYLCASSLAPQTEAFFGQGTRLTVV.

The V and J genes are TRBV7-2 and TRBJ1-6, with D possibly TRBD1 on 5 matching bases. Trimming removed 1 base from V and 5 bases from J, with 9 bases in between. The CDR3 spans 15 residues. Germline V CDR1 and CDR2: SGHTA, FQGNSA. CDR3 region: CASSLGRANNSPLHF. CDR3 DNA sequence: TGTGCCAGCAGCTTAGGCAGGGCGAATAATTCACCCCTCCACTTT. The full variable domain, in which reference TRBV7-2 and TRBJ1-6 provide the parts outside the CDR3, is GAGVSQSPSNKVTEKGKDVELRCDPISGHTALYWYRQSLGQGLEFLIYFQGNSAPDKSGLPSDRFSAERTGGSVSTLTIQRTQQEDSAVYLCASSLGRANNSPLHFGNGTRLTVT.

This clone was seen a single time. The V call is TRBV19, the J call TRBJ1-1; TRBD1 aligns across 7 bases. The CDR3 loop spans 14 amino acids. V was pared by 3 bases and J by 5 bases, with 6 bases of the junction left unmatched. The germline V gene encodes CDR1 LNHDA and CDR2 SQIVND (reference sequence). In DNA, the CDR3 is TGTGCCAGTAGTATTCACAGGGGACGGACTGAAGCTTTCTTT. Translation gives CASSIHRGRTEAFF.

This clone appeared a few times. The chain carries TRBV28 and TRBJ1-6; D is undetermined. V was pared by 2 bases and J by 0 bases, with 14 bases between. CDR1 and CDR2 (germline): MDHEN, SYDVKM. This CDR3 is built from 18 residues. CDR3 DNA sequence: TGTGCCAGCAGTTTAAGTCTGGTAGGGAGCTCCTATAATTCACCCCTCCACTTT. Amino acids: CASSLSLVGSSYNSPLHF.

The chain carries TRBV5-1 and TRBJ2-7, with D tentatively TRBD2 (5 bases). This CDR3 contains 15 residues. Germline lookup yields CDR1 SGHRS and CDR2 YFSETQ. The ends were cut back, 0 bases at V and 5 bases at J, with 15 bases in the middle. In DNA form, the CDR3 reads TGCGCCAGCAGCTTGGGTGGCATCCTCGGGAACGAGCAGTACTTC. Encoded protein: CASSLGGILGNEQYF.

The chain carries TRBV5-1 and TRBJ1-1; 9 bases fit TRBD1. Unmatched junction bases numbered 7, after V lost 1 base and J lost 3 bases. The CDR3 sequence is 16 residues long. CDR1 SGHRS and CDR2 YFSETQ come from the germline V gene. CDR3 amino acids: CASSLTGGESDTEAFF. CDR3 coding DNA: TGCGCCAGCAGCTTGACAGGGGGCGAGTCGGACACTGAAGCTTTCTTT.

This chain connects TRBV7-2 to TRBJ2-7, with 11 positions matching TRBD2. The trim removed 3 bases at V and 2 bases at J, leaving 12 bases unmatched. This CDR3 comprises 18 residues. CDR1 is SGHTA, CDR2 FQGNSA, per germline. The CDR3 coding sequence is TGTGCCAGCAGCTTCATCAGGGGCACTAGCGGGAGAGCCTACGAGCAGTACTTC. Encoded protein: CASSFIRGTSGRAYEQYF.

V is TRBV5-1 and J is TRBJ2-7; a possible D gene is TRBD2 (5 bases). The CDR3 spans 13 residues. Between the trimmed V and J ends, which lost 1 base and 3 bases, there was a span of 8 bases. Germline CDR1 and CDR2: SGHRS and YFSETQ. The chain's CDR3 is CASSLNSDYEQYF. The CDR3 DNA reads TGCGCCAGCAGCTTGAATAGCGACTACGAGCAGTACTTC. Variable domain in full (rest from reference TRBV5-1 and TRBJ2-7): KAGVTQTPRYLIKTRGQQVTLSCSPISGHRSVSWYQQTPGQGLQFLFEYFSETQRNKGNFPGRFSGRQFSNSRSEMNVSTLELGDSALYLCASSLNSDYEQYFGPGTRLTVT.

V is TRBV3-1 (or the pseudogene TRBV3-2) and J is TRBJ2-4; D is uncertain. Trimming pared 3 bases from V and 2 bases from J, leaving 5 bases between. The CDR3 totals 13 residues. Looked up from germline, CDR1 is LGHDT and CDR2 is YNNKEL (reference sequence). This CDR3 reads CASSHLTKNIQYF. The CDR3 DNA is TGTGCCAGCAGCCACCTAACCAAAAACATTCAGTACTTC.

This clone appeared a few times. The CDR3 nucleotides are TGCGCCAGCAGCCAATCAAGAGGGTCCTCAAGCTACACCTTC. Translating gives CASSQSRGSSSYTF. The chain joins TRBV4-3 to TRBJ1-2, with unresolved D. Germline lookup yields CDR1 LGHNA and CDR2 YSLEER. CDR3 size: 14 residues. The V end was cut by 2 bases, the J end by 9 bases, with 16 bases between.

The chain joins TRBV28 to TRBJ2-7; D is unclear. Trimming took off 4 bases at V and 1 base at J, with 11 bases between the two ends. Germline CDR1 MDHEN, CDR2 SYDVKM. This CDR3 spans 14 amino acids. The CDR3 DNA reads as TGTGCCAGCAGTTCCCGGTCCCTATCCTACGAGCAGTACTTC. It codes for CASSSRSLSYEQYF.

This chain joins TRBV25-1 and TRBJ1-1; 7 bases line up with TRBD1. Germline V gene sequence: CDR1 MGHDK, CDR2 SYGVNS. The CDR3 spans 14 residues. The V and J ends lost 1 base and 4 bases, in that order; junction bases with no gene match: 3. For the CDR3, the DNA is TGTGCCAGCAGTGAATCAGGGGGATTCACTGAAGCTTTCTTT. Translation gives CASSESGGFTEAFF.

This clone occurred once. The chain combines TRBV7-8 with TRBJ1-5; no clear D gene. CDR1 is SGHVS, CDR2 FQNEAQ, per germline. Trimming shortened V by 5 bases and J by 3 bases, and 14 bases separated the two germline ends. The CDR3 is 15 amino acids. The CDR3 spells CASSLRGTDNQPQHF. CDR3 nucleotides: TGTGCCAGCAGCCTCCGGGGAACGGACAATCAGCCCCAGCATTTT.

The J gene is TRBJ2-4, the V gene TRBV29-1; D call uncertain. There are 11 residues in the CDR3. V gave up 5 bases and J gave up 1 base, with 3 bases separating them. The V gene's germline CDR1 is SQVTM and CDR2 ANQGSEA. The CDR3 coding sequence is TGCAGCGTTCCTGCCAAAAACATTCAGTACTTC. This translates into CSVPAKNIQYF.

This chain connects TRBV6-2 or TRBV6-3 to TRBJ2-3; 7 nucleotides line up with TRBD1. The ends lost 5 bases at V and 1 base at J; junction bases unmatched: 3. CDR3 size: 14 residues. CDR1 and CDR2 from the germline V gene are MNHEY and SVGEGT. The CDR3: CASSRGTGTDTQYF. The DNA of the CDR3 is TGTGCCAGCAGTCGTGGGACAGGCACAGATACGCAGTATTTT.

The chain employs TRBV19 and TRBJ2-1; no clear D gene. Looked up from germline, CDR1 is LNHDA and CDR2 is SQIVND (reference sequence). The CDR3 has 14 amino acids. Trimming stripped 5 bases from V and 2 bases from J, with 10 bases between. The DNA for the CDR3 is TGTGCCAGTAGTCTCCGTGGGCCCTACAATGAGCAGTTCTTC. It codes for CASSLRGPYNEQFF. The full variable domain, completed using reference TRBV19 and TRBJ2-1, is DGGITQSPKYLFRKEGQNVTLSCEQNLNHDAMYWYRQDPGQGLRLIYYSQIVNDFQKGDIAEGYSVSREKKESFPLTVTSAQKNPTAFYLCASSLRGPYNEQFFGPGTRLTVL.

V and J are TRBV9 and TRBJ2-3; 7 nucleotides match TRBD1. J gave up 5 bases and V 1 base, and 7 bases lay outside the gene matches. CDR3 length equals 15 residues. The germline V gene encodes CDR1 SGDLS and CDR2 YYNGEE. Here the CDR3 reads CASSVLGQVVDTQYF. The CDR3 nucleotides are TGTGCCAGCAGCGTATTAGGACAGGTGGTAGATACGCAGTATTTT.

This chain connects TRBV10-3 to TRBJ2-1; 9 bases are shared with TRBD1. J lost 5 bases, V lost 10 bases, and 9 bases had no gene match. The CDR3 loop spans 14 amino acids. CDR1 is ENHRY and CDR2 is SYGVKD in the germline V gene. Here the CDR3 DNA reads TGTGCCACTCAATCCGGGACAGGGAACAATGAGCAGTTCTTC. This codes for CATQSGTGNNEQFF.